This T cell receptor beta chain was observed in a study of shared clonotypes between healthy human individuals. It was at deep level that the assay was run. Only in-frame clones appear in the TCRdb table, and some are missing; sequencing was by immunoSEQ multiplex PCR. The sample consists of more than 1.2 million clones, just under 99% of them appearing once. Subsets obtained from CD4+ cells comprised CD45RA+ naive and CD45RA-negative memory cells. V was trimmed by 4 bases and J by 2 bases, leaving 24 bases between them. CDR3 size: 18 residues. The germline CDR1 and CDR2 sequences are LNHDA and SQIVND (reference sequence).

The TCR originated in a man aged 25-40 years in good health. The rearrangement links TRBV19 to TRBJ2-7; D may correspond to TRBD1 or TRBD2 (5 bases each). Specimen: naive CD4+ T cells sorted from blood. Described subset: CD45RA+ positively selected. CDR3 sequence: CASSTLNPPGRKAYEQYF. The CDR3 region has the DNA TGTGCCAGTAGTACCTTGAACCCACCAGGGAGAAAGGCCTACGAGCAGTACTTC.